The clone carrying this T cell receptor (beta chain) was seen a handful of times. No antigen is known for it. TCRdb redid the calling of the reads with MiXCR, one entry per CDR3 protein. The sample has fewer than 1,000,000 distinct CDR3 sequences; roughly 30% are singletons. This sample stems from a study of T cell repertoires in cytomegalovirus infection. The CDR3 is 15 residues long. J was trimmed by 5 bases and V by 2 bases; bases with no gene match: 4. The germline CDR1 and CDR2 sequences are ENHRY and SYGVKD. Regarding the study as a whole: Across the ex vivo response, the dominant clonotypes were HLA-C-restricted CMV-specific TCR beta clonotypes.

The chain links TRBV10-3 to TRBJ2-2; 8 bases match TRBD2. Source: cultured CD8+ T cells from PBMCs, taken from culture after CMV antigen stimulation. This TCR was recovered from a human donor in good health (CMV status not recorded). Some clones in this sample may be carry-over from other donors' samples. CDR3 in DNA: TGTGCCATCAGTGAGCCGAGCGGGGGTACCGGGGAGCTGTTTTTT. Translating it yields CAISEPSGGTGELFF.